This T cell receptor beta chain was recorded in a study of cytomegalovirus exposure and HLA in healthy donors (dated by TCRdb to between 2016 and 2019). Regarding the research as a whole: A later analysis indicated that the 100 to 150 validation repertoires were generated on the platform also employed for the 670 or so repertoires of the first cohort. The study aimed to test whether cataloging public T cell receptors could reveal signatures of past pathogen exposure. A separate validation cohort of 100 to 150 different subjects was used in addition to the approximately 610-subject first cohort. The study combined high-throughput TCR immunosequencing, statistical association of individual TCRs with disease status, and machine learning to predict cytomegalovirus infection status.

Overall study results and their limits: In both the original and validation cohorts, the classifier was reported to diagnose cytomegalovirus status with high specificity and sensitivity. In vitro tests confirmed that a few of the cytomegalovirus-associated TCR beta chains recognize cytomegalovirus antigens. All 120 or so repertoires were used to score co-occurrence in the validation cohort in a later analysis, because that analysis had no HLA typing for the cohort. A total of fewer than 200 TCR beta chains were listed by the study as associated with cytomegalovirus. The authors suggested that the approach could potentially be generalized to other disease states and immunological phenotypes. A later analysis found that TCRs clustered in the first cohort also tended to co-occur in the 95 to 150 validation repertoires, with 94% of cluster scores above 0. Across donors, most TCR sequences were observed very rarely, whereas some public TCRs were present in many individuals.

Libraries were built with the immunoSEQ multiplex PCR assay. On the study's bioinformatics: To diagnose cytomegalovirus status from the catalog of TCR beta chain sequences, a statistical classification framework was built. TCRdb took this table from immuneACCESS and kept in-frame rearrangements with V and J called. Such tables lack part of the clones; where checked against another copy, unresolved V genes explain under half of the gap, and the rest is unexplained. V and J calls plus clone size are reproduced from that table; the DNA served to infer D and trimming. The table for this sample lists 90,000 or so clones; roughly 85% of them were counted only once. The ten largest account for 20% of the sample. Taken from cysteine to phenylalanine, the CDR3 has 15 residues. The read is trimmed to its CDR3 DNA, 45 bases read in frame from base 1. Based on the germline V gene, the CDR1 and CDR2 sequences are MNHNS and SASEGT. V and J are trimmed by 7 bases and 2 bases, and the gene matches miss 5 bases of the junction.

The donors were included in the validation cohort of around 120 subjects, a group kept apart from the roughly 730-subject first cohort. A word on this clone: Its antigen remains undetermined. No base-level quality is on record; no much larger clone is a single base apart.

The receptor's source is a man aged 18 to 30 in good health and CMV-seropositive. The chain joins TRBV6-1 to TRBJ2-7, and TRBD2 matches 13 of the central bases. Sequencing used PBMCs. The nucleotide sequence reads as follows: TGTGCCAGCAAAGACGGACTAGCGGGAGCCTACGAGCAGTACTTC. It is translated as CASKDGLAGAYEQYF.